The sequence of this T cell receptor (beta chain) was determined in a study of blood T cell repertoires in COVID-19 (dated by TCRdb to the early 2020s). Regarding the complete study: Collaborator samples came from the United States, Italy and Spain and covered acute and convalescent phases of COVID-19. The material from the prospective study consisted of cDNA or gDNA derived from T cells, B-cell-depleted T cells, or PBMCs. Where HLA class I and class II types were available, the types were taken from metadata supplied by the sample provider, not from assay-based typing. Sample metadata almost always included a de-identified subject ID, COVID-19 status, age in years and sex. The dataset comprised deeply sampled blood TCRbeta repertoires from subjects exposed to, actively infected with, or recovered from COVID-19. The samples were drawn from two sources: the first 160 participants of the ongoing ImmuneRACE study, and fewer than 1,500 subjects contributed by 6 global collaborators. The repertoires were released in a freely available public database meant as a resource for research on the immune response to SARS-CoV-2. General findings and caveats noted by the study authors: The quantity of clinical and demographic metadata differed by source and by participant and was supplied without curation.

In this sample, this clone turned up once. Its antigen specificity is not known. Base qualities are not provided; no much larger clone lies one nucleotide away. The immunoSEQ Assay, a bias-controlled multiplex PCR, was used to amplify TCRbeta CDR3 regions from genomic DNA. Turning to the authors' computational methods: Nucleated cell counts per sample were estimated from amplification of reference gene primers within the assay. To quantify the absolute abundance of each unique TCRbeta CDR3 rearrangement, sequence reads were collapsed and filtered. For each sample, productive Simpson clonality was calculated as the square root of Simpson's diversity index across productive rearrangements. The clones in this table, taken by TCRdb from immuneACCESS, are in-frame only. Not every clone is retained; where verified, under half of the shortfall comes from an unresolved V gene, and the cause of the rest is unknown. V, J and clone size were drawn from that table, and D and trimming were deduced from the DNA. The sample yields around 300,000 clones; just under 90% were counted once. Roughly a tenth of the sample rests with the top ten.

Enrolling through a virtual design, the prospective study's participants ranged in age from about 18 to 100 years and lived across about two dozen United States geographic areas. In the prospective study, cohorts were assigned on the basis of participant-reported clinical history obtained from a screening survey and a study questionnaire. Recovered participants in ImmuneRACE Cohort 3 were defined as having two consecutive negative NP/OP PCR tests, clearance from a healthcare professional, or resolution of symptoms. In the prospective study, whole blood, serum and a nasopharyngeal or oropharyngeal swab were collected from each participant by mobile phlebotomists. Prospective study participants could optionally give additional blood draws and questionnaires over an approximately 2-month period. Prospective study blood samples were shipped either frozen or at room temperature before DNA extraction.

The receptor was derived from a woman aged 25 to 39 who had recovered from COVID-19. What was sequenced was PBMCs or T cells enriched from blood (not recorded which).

The DNA reads as follows: TGCGCCAGCAGCCAAACCGGGACTAGCTACAATGAGCAGTTCTTC. Translation gives CASSQTGTSYNEQFF. The rearrangement joined TRBV4-3 to TRBJ2-1; 8 junctional bases match TRBD2. The CDR3, cysteine through phenylalanine, is 15 amino acids long. The entry retains the CDR3 DNA only, 45 bases that are in frame from base 1. The germline V gene sets CDR1 to LGHNA and CDR2 to YSLEER. Trimming takes 2 bases off V and 3 bases off J; junction bases not matched to a gene: 3.